This T cell receptor (beta chain) derives from a study of graft-versus-host responses after intestinal transplantation. Study overall: Recipients got multivisceral, liver-intestinal, or isolated intestinal transplants. Anti-thymocyte globulin induction was given to all recipients, followed by tacrolimus and steroids for around three years.

A remark on this clone: The antigen is not known.

Method: immunoSEQ multiplex PCR; TCRdb's copy keeps in-frame clones and lacks some. Of some 140,000 clones listed, approximately 90% are singletons. General observations from the study: Recipient bone marrow held GvH clones, some seen earlier in ileum or blood. Individuals who had graft-donor T cell macrochimerism had allografts that showed high graft-versus-host to host-versus-graft clonal ratios.

This receptor was identified in a human donor who received an intestinal transplant. Sequencing used unstimulated CD4+ T cells sorted from spleen or lymph node cells, obtained before intestinal transplant.

CDR3 residues: CASSSLTGPNTEAFF. The CDR3 region has the DNA TGTGCCAGCAGCTCCCTGACAGGACCGAACACTGAAGCTTTCTTT. The gene calls are TRBV7-9 and TRBJ1-1; D might be TRBD1 (6 bases). Germline loops: CDR1 SEHNR, CDR2 FQNEAQ (reference sequence). The V gene lost 4 bases and the J gene lost 1 base, with 13 bases spanning the gap. The CDR3 has 15 residues.